These 23 T cell receptor beta chains came from one sample sequenced in a study of blood T cells in healthy people across ages (dated by TCRdb to about 2015). The library was generated by 5' RACE. Sequencing used an Illumina HiSeq 2500. A second about 7 to 11 cycle PCR used a sample-barcoded 5' primer and a J-beta primer mix. TCRdb reprocessing: public reads trimmed at Q25 with fastp, clones called with MiXCR, in-frame beta chains kept. Duplicate CDR3 protein sequences are folded into a single record with the most common DNA and genes. The sample yields fewer than 800,000 distinct CDR3 sequences; about 32% were counted once. Roughly 15% of the sample goes to the ten largest clones. The sequencing input was blood. The receptors derive from a woman older than 75 in good health. Donor details come from another sample of the same person, matched by shared clones.

Turning to this clonotype: One end of the junction is discordant with germline, which a read error may explain. The chain employs TRBV5-1 and TRBJ2-7; D possibly corresponds to TRBD2 (6 bases). CDR3 length: 13 amino acids. CDR1 and CDR2 (germline): SGHRS, YFSETQ. CDR3 DNA: TGCGTCAGCTGCCTCGTGGAGGGCAATGAGCAGTACTTC. Translating it yields CVSCLVEGNEQYF.

In nucleotides, the CDR3 is TGTGCCATCCGTGCGCCAGACAGGGGACGGAAGGGCTACACCTTC. It encodes CAIRAPDRGRKGYTF. The rearrangement links TRBV21-1 to TRBJ1-2; the table's D call, TRBD1, was not checked against the DNA. TRBV21-1 is classified as a pseudogene. The CDR3 is 15 amino acids.

The chain joins TRBV4-2 to TRBJ1-4; D is unclear. This CDR3 contains 14 residues. Looked up from germline, CDR1 is LGHNA and CDR2 is YNFKEQ. The V end was cut by 0 bases, the J end by 8 bases, with 10 bases between. CDR3 in amino acids: CASSQEWLGEKLFF. DNA for the CDR3: TGTGCCAGCAGCCAAGAGTGGCTTGGAGAAAAACTGTTTTTT.

As for this clonotype: Lacking the conserved final phenylalanine or tryptophan, this CDR3 likely reflects a read error. The rearrangement joins TRBV5-1 to TRBJ2-5, with D tentatively TRBD1 (5 bases). The CDR3 has 14 amino acids. Trimming stripped 2 bases from V and 3 bases from J, with 11 bases between. The germline CDR1 and CDR2 sequences are SGHRS and YFSETQ. The CDR3 sequence: CASSFSSGKETQYN. For the CDR3, the DNA is TGCGCCAGCAGCTTTAGTTCAGGGAAAGAGACCCAGTACAAC.

Of note for this clonotype: A much larger clone lies one base from this, so it may be a read error. The chain recombines TRBV9 with TRBJ2-5; 8 nucleotides agree with TRBD2. After removal of 3 bases from V and 2 bases from J, the junction contained 9 bases not matched to a gene. The CDR3 length is 16 residues. From germline, CDR1 is SGDLS and CDR2 YYNGEE. For the CDR3, the DNA is TGTGCCAGCAGCGCCCTGCCGCGGGGGGATCAAGAGACCCAGTACTTC. This codes for CASSALPRGDQETQYF.

This chain joins TRBV5-6 and TRBJ2-5; D gene unclear. Germline V lookup: CDR1 SGHDT, CDR2 YYEEEE. The CDR3 runs 14 residues. V lost 4 bases, J lost 1 base, and 11 bases lay in between. CDR3 residues: CASSLVVCQETQYF. The CDR3 nucleotides are TGTGCCAGCAGCCTGGTGGTGTGCCAAGAGACCCAGTACTTC.

This chain links TRBV7-2 with TRBJ2-7, with D perhaps matching TRBD2 (5 bases). The ends were cut back, 1 base at V and 3 bases at J, with 13 bases in the middle. Germline V gene lookup returns CDR1 SGHTA and CDR2 FQGNSA. The CDR3 contains 15 residues. This CDR3 is CASSLERGQYYEQYF. The CDR3 coding sequence is TGTGCCAGCAGCTTAGAACGCGGGCAGTACTACGAGCAGTACTTC.

This clonotype appeared once. The chain joins TRBV5-4 to TRBJ1-1, with D unresolved. Germline V gives CDR1 SGHNT, CDR2 YYREEE (reference sequence). This CDR3 comprises 12 residues. V lost 4 bases to trimming and J lost 13 bases, with 17 bases between them. Here the CDR3 reads CASSLVGGYDFF. As DNA, the CDR3 is TGTGCCAGCAGCCTCGTAGGTGGCTATGATTTCTTT.

This clonotype was found a few times. A much larger clone is a single base away; this may be a read error. In nucleotides, the CDR3 is TGTGCCTGGAGTCCCAGGTCCCTCTCTGGGGCCAACGTCCTGACTTTC. Translation gives CAWSPRSLSGANVLTF. V gene TRBV30 combines with J gene TRBJ2-6, with D unresolved. The CDR3 extends over 16 amino acids. V gave up 2 bases and J gave up 0 bases, with 11 bases separating them. Germline CDR1 is GTSNPN and CDR2 is SVGIG (reference sequence).

Concerning this clonotype: A clone one base away is much larger, so this may be a read error. This rearrangement joins TRBV6-1 to TRBJ1-2, with D uncertain. The germline gives CDR1 MNHNS, CDR2 SASEGT. CDR3 size: 16 residues. CDR3 DNA: TGTGCCAGCAGTGAAGCGCTTGGTGGACTTAACTATGGCCACACCTTC. Encoded protein: CASSEALGGLNYGHTF.

This clonotype has a handful of counts. The rearrangement links TRBV7-2 to TRBJ1-6; D ambiguous. The CDR3 loop spans 15 amino acids. In germline, CDR1 is SGHTA, CDR2 FQGNSA. V lost 7 bases and J 3 bases, leaving 13 bases between the germline ends. The CDR3 here is CASTPSTHYNSPLHF. DNA for the CDR3: TGTGCCAGCACCCCCTCTACCCACTATAATTCACCCCTCCACTTT.

This sequence joins TRBV29-1 and TRBJ1-2; D is ambiguous. V was shortened by 7 bases and J by 4 bases, with 10 bases between the two germline ends. CDR3 length: 11 residues. Germline V gene lookup returns CDR1 SQVTM and CDR2 ANQGSEA. The CDR3 DNA reads as TGCAGCGGCAGTACCCTCTATGGCTACACCTTC. Translated, it gives CSGSTLYGYTF.

This clonotype was picked up many times. The V and J genes are TRBV20-1 and TRBJ1-2; 8 positions match TRBD1. The CDR3 consists of 12 residues. Germline V CDR1 and CDR2: DFQATT, SNEGSKA (reference sequence). The junction had 4 bases not matched to a gene; V was cut back by 8 bases and J by 2 bases. The CDR3 spells CSPDRGNYGYTF. CDR3 coding DNA: TGCAGTCCAGACAGGGGCAACTATGGCTACACCTTC.

This clonotype was seen at least ten times. The CDR3 protein is CASSEGTEYGYTF. The CDR3 DNA reads as TGTGCCAGCAGCGAGGGGACTGAGTATGGCTACACCTTC. The chain has TRBV9 and TRBJ1-2, with D tentatively TRBD1 (5 bases). This CDR3 spans 13 amino acids. CDR1 and CDR2 (germline): SGDLS, YYNGEE. The V and J ends lost 3 bases and 5 bases respectively, with 11 bases between them.

V and J are TRBV10-3 and TRBJ1-4; D not certain. V lost 10 bases to trimming and J lost 7 bases, with 25 bases between them. The CDR3 runs 16 residues. CDR1 ENHRY and CDR2 SYGVKD come from the germline V gene. The CDR3 DNA sequence: TGTGCCACGAAGACTCCGGAAGAAACGAACCCTGAAAAACTGTTTTTT. Protein product: CATKTPEETNPEKLFF.

This clonotype was seen repeatedly, ten times or more. This sequence joins TRBV5-1 and TRBJ2-7; weak D call: TRBD1 (5 bases). The germline V gene has CDR1 SGHRS and CDR2 YFSETQ. Trimming cost V 0 bases and J 0 bases, with 7 bases left between them. The CDR3 runs to 14 residues. The CDR3 is CASSLGQNSYEQYF. The CDR3, as DNA: TGCGCCAGCAGCTTGGGACAGAACTCCTACGAGCAGTACTTC.

This clonotype was recorded many times. This sequence joins TRBV20-1 and TRBJ2-7; 9 bases agree with TRBD1. Germline CDR1 DFQATT, CDR2 SNEGSKA (reference sequence). The CDR3 sequence is 15 residues long. V lost 0 bases and J lost 6; bases outside the gene matches: 9. Here the CDR3 reads CSARDRRQGEGEQYF. The DNA for the CDR3 is TGCAGTGCTAGAGATCGGAGACAGGGGGAGGGCGAGCAGTACTTC.

The CDR3 coding sequence is TGTGCCAGCAGCCCGCAGCGGCTGAGCACAGATACGCAGTATTTT. This codes for CASSPQRLSTDTQYF. The V and J genes are TRBV7-3 and TRBJ2-3, with D possibly matching TRBD2 (5 bases). The CDR3 runs to 15 residues. Germline CDR1 SGHTA, CDR2 FQGTGA. V lost 5 bases to trimming and J lost 0 bases, with 12 bases between them. The whole variable domain, remainder taken from reference TRBV7-3 and TRBJ2-3, is GAGVSQTPSNKVTEKGKYVELRCDPISGHTALYWYRQSLGQGPEFLIYFQGTGAADDSGLPNDRFFAVRPEGSVSTLKIQRTERGDSAVYLCASSPQRLSTDTQYFGPGTRLTVL.

This clonotype was counted ten times or more. The V call is TRBV6-5, the J call TRBJ1-6; TRBD1 matches at 9 bases. The CDR3 has 15 amino acids. The ends lost 4 bases at V and 10 bases at J; junction bases unmatched: 8. CDR1 and CDR2 from the germline V gene are MNHEY and SVGAGI. CDR3 in amino acids: CASSSTGTGSSPLHF. CDR3 DNA: TGTGCCAGCAGTTCCACCGGGACAGGGAGCTCACCCCTCCACTTT.

The chain combines TRBV6-1 with TRBJ2-3; D not resolved. V lost 6 bases to trimming and J lost 6 bases, with 10 bases between them. The CDR3 has 12 residues. The germline V gene encodes CDR1 MNHNS and CDR2 SASEGT. CDR3 bases: TGTGCCAGCAGATCTACTGGGGATACGCAGTATTTT. Protein product: CASRSTGDTQYF.

In this sample, this clonotype turned up once. A much bigger clone sits one base away, suggesting this may be a read error. V gene TRBV6-2 or TRBV6-3 combines with J gene TRBJ2-1; D possibly corresponds to TRBD2 (6 bases). The ends were cut back, 0 bases at V and 10 bases at J, with 22 bases in the middle. Germline values: CDR1 MNHEY, CDR2 SVGEGT. This CDR3 has 17 amino acids. The CDR3 loop reads CASSYSIAGRSLFEQFF. CDR3 nucleotides: TGTGCCAGCAGTTACTCGATCGCGGGACGGTCCCTTTTCGAGCAGTTCTTC.

Many counts were recorded for this clonotype. The J gene is TRBJ2-5, the V gene TRBV20-1; 11 nucleotides line up with TRBD2. The CDR3 spans 18 residues. The J segment lost 0 bases and the V segment lost 5 bases, leaving 14 bases of the junction unmatched. In germline, CDR1 is DFQATT, CDR2 SNEGSKA (reference sequence). Written as DNA, the CDR3 is TGCAGTGCTCCCGGCGCTACTAGCGGGGGCGCGTACCAAGAGACCCAGTACTTC. It translates to CSAPGATSGGAYQETQYF.

This clonotype was found a few times. A much more abundant neighbour one base away suggests this may be a read error. V gene TRBV5-1 combines with J gene TRBJ2-1; the D gene is possibly TRBD2 (6 bases). TRBJ2-7 explains the end of the DNA better; the J call may be wrong. Germline V gene data show CDR1 as SGHRS and CDR2 as YFSETQ. The CDR3 is made up of 15 amino acids. The CDR3 sequence is CASSRDGSSYNEQYF. In DNA, the CDR3 is TGCGCCAGCAGCCGGGACGGGAGCTCCTACAATGAGCAGTACTTC.